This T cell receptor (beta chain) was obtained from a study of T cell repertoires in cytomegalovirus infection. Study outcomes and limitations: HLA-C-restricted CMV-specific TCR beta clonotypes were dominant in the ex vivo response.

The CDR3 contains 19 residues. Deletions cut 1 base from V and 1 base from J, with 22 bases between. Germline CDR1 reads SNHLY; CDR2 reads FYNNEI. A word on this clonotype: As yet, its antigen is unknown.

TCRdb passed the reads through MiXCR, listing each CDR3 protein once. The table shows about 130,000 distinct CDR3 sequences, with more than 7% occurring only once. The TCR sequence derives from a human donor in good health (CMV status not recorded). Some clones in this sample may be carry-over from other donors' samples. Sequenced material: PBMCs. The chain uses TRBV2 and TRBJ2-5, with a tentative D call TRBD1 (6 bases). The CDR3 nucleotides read TGTGCCAGCAGTGAAGGCCCGGCGACAGGCATCGTTTTCCAAGAGACCCAGTACTTC. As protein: CASSEGPATGIVFQETQYF.